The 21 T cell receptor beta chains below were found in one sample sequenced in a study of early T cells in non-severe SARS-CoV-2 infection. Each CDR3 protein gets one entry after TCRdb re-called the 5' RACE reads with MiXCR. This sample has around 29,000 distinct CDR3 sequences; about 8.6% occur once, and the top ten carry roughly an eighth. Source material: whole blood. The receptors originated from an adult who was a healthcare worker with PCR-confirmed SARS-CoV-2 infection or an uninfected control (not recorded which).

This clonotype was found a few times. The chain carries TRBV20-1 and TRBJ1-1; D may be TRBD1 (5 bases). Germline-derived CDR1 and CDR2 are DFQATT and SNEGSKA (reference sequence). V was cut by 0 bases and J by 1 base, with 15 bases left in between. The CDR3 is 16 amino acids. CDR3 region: CSARDPWSTGNTEAFF. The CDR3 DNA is TGCAGTGCTAGAGATCCCTGGTCTACAGGGAACACTGAAGCTTTCTTT.

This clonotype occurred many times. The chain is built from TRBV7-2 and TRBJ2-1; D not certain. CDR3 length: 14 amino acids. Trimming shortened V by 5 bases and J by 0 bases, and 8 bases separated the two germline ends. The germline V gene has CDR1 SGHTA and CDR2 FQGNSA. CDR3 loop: CASSPENSYNEQFF. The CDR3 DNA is TGTGCCAGCAGCCCCGAGAACTCCTACAATGAGCAGTTCTTC. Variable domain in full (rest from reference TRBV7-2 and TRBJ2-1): GAGVSQSPSNKVTEKGKDVELRCDPISGHTALYWYRQSLGQGLEFLIYFQGNSAPDKSGLPSDRFSAERTGGSVSTLTIQRTQQEDSAVYLCASSPENSYNEQFFGPGTRLTVL.

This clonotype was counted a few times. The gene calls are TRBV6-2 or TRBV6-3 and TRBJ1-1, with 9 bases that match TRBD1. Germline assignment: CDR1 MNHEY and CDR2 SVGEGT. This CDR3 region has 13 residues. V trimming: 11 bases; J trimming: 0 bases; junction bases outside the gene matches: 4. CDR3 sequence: CAGQGTMNTEAFF. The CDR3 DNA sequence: TGTGCCGGACAGGGGACCATGAACACTGAAGCTTTCTTT.

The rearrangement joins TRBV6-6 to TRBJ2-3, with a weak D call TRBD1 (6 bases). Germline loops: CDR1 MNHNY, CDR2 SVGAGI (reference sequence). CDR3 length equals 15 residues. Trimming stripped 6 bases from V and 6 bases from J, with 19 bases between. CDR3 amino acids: CASRPGTLPGDTQYF. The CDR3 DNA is TGTGCCAGCAGACCCGGGACACTTCCTGGGGATACGCAGTATTTT.

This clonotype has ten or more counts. CDR3 residues: CASSLYSSVGPRTDYTF. DNA of the CDR3: TGTGCCAGCAGCCTTTACTCTTCGGTCGGACCCCGGACAGACTACACCTTC. The rearrangement joins TRBV6-5 to TRBJ1-2, with D maybe TRBD1 (6 bases). The germline CDR1 and CDR2 sequences are MNHEY and SVGAGI. V was pared by 6 bases and J by 10 bases, with 30 bases between. The CDR3 spans 17 residues.

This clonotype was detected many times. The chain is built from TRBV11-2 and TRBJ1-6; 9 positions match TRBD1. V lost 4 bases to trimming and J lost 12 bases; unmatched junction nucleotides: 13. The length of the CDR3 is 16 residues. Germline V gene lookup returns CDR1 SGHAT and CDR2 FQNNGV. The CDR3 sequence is CASSSRTGAGSEPLHF. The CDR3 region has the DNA TGTGCCAGCAGCTCGCGGACAGGGGCAGGCTCCGAACCCCTCCACTTT.

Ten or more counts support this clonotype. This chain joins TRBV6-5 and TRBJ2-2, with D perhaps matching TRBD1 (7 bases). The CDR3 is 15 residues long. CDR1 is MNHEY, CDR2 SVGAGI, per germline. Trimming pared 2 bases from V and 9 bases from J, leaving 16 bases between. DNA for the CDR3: TGTGCCAGCAGTTACGAGGACAGGCGGGACCGGGAGCTGTTTTTT. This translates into CASSYEDRRDRELFF.

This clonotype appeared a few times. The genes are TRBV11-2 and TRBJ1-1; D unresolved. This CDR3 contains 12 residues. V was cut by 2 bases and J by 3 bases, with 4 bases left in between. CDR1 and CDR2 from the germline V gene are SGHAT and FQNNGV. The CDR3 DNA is TGTGCCAGCAGCTTACAATACACTGAAGCTTTCTTT. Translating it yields CASSLQYTEAFF.

CDR3 amino acids: CASSLWPGQGASPLHF. The CDR3 DNA is TGTGCCAGCAGCTTGTGGCCGGGACAGGGAGCTTCACCCCTCCACTTT. The chain uses TRBV7-9 and TRBJ1-6; 9 positions match TRBD1. After removal of 3 bases from V and 9 bases from J, the junction contained 9 bases not matched to a gene. The germline V gene encodes CDR1 SEHNR and CDR2 FQNEAQ (reference sequence). The CDR3 is made up of 16 amino acids.

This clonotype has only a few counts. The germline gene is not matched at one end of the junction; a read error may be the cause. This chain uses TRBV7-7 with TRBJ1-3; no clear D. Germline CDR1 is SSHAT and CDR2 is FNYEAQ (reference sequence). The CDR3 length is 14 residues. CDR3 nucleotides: TGTGCTAGCAGCTTAGGTGGGACTGGAAACACCATATATTTT. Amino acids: CASSLGGTGNTIYF.

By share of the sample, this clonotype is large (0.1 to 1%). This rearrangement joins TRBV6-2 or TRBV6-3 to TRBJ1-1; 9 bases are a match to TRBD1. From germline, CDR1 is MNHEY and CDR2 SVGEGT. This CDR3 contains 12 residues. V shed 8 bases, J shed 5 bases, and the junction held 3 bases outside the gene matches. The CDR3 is CASGGTGTEAFF. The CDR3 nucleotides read TGTGCCAGCGGGGGGACAGGGACTGAAGCTTTCTTT.

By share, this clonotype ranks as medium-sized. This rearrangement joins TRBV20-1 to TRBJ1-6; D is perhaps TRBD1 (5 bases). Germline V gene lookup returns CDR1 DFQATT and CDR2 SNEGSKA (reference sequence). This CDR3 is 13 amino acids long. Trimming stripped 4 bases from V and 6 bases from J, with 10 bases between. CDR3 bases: TGCAGTGCTAAAGGGGACGGTAATTCACCCCTCCACTTT. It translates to CSAKGDGNSPLHF.

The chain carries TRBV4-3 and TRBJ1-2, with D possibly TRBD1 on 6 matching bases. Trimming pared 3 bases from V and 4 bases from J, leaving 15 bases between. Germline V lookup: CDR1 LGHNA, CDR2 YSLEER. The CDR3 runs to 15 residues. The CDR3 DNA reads TGCGCCAGCAGCCAGGGCCCGGGACAAGGCTATGGCTACACCTTC. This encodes CASSQGPGQGYGYTF.

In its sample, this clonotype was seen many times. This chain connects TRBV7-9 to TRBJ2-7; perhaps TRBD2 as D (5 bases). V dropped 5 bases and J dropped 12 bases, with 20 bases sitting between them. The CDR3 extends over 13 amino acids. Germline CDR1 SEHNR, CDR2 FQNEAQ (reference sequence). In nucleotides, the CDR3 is TGTGCCAGCAGCCGACGGGGTGGGGTAGTCTTGTACTTC. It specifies CASSRRGGVVLYF.

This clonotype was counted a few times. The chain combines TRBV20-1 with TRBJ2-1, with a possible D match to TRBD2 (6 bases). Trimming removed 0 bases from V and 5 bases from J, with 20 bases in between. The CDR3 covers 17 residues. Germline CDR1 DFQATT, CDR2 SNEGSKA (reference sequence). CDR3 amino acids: CSARDLWRGGFNNEQFF. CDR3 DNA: TGCAGTGCTAGAGATCTTTGGCGGGGTGGGTTTAACAATGAGCAGTTCTTC.

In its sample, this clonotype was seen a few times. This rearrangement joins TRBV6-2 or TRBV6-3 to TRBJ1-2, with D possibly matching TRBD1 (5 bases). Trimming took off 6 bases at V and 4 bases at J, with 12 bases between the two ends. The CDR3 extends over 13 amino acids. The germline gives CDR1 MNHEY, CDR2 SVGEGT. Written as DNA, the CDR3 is TGTGCCAGCAGGACGGGGACGGTCTATGGCTACACCTTC. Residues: CASRTGTVYGYTF.

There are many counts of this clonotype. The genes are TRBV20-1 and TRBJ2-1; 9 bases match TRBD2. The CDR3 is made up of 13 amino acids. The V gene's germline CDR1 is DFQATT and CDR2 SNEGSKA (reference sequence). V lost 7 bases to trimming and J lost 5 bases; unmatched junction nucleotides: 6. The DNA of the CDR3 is TGCAGTGGACGGGGACTAGCCGACAATGAGCAGTTCTTC. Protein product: CSGRGLADNEQFF.

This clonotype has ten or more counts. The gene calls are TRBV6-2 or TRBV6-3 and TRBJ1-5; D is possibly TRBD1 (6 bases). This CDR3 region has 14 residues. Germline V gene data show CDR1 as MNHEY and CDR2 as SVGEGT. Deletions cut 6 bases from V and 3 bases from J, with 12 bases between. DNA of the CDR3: TGTGCCAGCAGCCAACAGGGAAACAATCAGCCCCAGCATTTT. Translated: CASSQQGNNQPQHF.

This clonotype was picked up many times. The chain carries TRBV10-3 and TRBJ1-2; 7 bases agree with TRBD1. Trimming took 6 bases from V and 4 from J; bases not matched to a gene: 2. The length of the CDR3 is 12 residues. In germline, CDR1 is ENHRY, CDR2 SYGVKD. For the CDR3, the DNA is TGTGCCATCAGGGGACAGTCCTATGGCTACACCTTC. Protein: CAIRGQSYGYTF.

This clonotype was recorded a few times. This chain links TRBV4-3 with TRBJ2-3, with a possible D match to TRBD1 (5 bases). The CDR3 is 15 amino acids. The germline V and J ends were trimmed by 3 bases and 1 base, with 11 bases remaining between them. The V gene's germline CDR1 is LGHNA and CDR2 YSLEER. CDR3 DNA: TGCGCCAGCAGCCAGGCAGGGAAGGGCACAGATACGCAGTATTTT. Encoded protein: CASSQAGKGTDTQYF.

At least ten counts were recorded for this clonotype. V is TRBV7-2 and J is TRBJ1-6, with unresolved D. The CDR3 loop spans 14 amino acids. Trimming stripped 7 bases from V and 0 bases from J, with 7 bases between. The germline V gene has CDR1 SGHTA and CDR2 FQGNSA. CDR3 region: CASTASSYNSPLHF. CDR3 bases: TGTGCCAGCACCGCCAGCTCCTATAATTCACCCCTCCACTTT.